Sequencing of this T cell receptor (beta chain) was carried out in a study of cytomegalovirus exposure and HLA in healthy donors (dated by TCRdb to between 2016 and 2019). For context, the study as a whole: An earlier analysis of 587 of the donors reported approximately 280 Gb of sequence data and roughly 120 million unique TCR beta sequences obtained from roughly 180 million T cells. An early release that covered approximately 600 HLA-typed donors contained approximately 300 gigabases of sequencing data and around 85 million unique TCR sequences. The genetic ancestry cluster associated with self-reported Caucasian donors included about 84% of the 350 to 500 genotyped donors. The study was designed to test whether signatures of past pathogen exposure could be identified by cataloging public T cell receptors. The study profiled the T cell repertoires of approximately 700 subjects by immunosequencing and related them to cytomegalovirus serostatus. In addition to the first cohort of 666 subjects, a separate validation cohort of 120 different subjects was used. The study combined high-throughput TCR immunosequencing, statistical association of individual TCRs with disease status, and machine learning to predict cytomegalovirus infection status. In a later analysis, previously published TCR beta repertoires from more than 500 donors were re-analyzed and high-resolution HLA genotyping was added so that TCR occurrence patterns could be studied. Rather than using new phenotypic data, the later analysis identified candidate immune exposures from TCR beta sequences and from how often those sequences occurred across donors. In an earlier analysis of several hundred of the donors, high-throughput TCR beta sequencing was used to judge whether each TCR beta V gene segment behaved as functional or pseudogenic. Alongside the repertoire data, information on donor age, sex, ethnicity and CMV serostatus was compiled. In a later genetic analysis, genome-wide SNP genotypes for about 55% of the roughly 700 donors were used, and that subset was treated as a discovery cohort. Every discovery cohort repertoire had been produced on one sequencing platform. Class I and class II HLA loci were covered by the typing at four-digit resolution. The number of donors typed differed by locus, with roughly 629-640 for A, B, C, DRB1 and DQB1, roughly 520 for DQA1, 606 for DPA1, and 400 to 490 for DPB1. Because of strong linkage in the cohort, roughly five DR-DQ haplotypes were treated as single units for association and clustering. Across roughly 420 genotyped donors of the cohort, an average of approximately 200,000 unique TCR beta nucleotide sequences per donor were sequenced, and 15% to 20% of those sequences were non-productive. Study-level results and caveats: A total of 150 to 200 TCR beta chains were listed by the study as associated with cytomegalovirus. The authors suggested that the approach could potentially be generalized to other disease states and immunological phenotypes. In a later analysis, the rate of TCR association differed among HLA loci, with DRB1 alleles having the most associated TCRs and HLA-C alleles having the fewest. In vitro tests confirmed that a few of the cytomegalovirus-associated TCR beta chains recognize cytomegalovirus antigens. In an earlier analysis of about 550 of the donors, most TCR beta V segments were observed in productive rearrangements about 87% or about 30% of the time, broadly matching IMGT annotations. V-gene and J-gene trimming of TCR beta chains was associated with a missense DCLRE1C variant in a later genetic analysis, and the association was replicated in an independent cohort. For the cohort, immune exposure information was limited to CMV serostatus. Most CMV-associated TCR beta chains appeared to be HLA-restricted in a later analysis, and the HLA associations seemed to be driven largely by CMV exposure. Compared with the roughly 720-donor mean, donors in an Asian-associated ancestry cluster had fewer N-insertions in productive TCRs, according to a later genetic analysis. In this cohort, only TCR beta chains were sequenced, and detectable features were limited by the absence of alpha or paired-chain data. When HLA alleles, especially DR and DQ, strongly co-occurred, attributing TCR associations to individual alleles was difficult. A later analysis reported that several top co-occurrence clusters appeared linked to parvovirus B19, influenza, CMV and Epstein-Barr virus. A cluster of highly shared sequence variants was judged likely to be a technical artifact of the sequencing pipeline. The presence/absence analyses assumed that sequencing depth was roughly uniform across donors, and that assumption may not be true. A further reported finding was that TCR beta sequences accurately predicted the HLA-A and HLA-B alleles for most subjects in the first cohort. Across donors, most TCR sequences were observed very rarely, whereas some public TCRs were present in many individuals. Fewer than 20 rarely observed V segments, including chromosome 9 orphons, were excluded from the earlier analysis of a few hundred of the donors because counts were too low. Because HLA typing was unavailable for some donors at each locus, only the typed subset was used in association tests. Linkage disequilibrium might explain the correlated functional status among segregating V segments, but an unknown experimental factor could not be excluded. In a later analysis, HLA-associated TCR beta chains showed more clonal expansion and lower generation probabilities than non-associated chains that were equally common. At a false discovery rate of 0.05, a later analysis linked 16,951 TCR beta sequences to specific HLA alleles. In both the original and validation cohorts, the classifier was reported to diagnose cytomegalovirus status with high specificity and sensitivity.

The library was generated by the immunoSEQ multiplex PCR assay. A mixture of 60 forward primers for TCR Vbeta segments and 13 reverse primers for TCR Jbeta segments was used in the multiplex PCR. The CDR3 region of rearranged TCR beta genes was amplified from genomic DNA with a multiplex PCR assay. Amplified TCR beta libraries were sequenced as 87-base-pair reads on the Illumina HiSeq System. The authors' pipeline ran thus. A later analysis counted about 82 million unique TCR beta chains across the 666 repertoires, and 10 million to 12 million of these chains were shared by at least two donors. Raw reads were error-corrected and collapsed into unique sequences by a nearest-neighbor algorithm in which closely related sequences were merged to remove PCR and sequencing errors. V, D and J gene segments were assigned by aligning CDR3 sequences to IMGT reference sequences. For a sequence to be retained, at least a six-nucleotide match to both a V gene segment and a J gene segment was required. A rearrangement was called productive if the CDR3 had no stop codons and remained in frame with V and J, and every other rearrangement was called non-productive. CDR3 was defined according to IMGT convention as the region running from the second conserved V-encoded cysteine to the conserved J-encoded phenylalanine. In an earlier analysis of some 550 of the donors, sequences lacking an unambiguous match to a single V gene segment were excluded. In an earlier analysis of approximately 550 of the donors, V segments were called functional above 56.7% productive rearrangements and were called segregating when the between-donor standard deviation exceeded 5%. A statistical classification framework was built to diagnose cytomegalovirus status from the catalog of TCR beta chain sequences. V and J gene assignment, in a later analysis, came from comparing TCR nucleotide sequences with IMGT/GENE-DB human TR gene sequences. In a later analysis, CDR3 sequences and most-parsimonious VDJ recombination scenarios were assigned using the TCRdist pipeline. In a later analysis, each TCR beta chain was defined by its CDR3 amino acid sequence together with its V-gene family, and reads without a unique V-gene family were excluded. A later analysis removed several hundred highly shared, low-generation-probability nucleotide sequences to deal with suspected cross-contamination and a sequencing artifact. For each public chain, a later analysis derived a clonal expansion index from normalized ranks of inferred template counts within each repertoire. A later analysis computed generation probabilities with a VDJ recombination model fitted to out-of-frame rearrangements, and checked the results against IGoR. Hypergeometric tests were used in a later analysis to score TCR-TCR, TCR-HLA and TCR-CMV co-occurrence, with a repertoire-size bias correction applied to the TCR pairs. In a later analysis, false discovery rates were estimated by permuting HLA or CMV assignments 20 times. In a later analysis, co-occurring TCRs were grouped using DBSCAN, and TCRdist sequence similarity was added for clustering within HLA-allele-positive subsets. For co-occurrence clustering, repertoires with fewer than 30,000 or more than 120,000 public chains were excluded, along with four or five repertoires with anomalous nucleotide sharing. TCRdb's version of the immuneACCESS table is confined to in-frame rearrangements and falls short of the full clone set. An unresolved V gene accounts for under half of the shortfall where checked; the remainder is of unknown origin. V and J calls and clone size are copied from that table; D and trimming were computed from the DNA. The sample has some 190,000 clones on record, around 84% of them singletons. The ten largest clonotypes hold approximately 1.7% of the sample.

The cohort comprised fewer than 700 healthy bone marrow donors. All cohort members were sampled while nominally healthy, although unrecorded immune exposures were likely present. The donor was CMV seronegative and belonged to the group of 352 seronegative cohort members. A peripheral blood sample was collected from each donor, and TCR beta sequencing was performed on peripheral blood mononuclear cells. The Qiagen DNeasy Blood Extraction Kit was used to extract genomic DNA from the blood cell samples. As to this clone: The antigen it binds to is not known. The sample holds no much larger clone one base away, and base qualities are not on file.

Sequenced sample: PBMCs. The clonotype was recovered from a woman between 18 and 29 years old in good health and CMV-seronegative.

The DNA reads TGTGCCAGCAGTTTGGCGACAGGGAACTATGGCTACACCTTC. The resulting protein is CASSLATGNYGYTF. This sequence uses TRBV6-5 and TRBJ1-2; TRBD1 fits 7 bases in the junction. Trimming removed 4 bases from V and 2 bases from J; the gene matches leave 4 bases unexplained. The CDR3 goes from the cysteine to the phenylalanine over 14 residues. Only CDR3 DNA is held: 42 bases, read in frame from base 1. For CDR1 and CDR2, the germline V gene lists MNHEY and SVGAGI.